This is a list of T cell receptor beta chains from one sample in a study of blood T cell repertoires in COVID-19. Measured with immunoSEQ multiplex PCR; TCRdb has only the in-frame clones, and not every one. In the table there are approximately 180,000 clones, about nine tenths of which are singletons. What was sequenced was peripheral blood. These TCRs come from a man aged 45-60 years with acute or convalescent COVID-19. Both conserved end residues are part of each CDR3. D genes are given only for firm matches.

CDR3 length	D gene	V gene	J gene	CDR3 DNA	CDR3 protein
17	TRBD1	TRBV28	TRBJ1-4	TGTGCCATCCTGAGATCCCACTCGACAGGGTCTAATGAAAAACTGTTTTTT	CAILRSHSTGSNEKLFF
17	TRBD2	TRBV3-1/TRBV3-2	TRBJ2-7	TGTGCCAGCAGCCAAGGAAAACTAGCGGGCTTCTCCTACGAGCAGTACTTC	CASSQGKLAGFSYEQYF
15	TRBD2	TRBV19	TRBJ2-1	TGTGCCAGTAGTATAGTCCTGGGGCGGGAGGGAGAGCAGTTCTTC	CASSIVLGREGEQFF
15	TRBD1	TRBV5-1	TRBJ2-1	TGCGCCAGCAGCGCGGGACAGGGGTTGGGCAATGAGCAGTTCTTC	CASSAGQGLGNEQFF
13	.	TRBV3-1/TRBV3-2	TRBJ2-7	TGTGCCAGCAGCCCAGGGACTCCTGGAGAGCAGTACTTC	CASSPGTPGEQYF
16	.	TRBV18	TRBJ1-1	TGTGCCAGCTCACCACTTTCCGGGACACTGGTCGCTGAAGCTTTCTTT	CASSPLSGTLVAEAFF
14	.	TRBV28	TRBJ2-1	TGTGCCAGCAGTTTTGGCGGGGCTGACAATGAGCAGTTCTTC	CASSFGGADNEQFF
13	.	TRBV7-3	TRBJ2-2	TGTGCCAGCAGCTCCAGGGTAAACGGGGAGCTGTTTTTT	CASSSRVNGELFF
15	.	TRBV19	TRBJ1-5	TGTGCCAGTAGTATCTGGCGGCCGATCAATCAGCCCCAGCATTTT	CASSIWRPINQPQHF
13	.	TRBV6-2/TRBV6-3	TRBJ2-2	TGTGCCAGCAGTTTCCAACAGTCCGGGGAGCTGTTTTTT	CASSFQQSGELFF
19	.	TRBV30	TRBJ2-5	TGTGCCTGGAATCTACGATCTCTTATAGGGACTTATGGGAGAGAGACCCAGTACTTC	CAWNLRSLIGTYGRETQYF
16	TRBD2	TRBV28	TRBJ2-7	TGTGCCAGCAGTTTGACCCTAGCGGGAGGGAACTACGAGCAGTACTTC	CASSLTLAGGNYEQYF
15	.	TRBV18	TRBJ1-5	TGTGCCAGCTCACCAGGTAGGGGTAGCAATCAGCCCCAGCATTTT	CASSPGRGSNQPQHF
12	.	TRBV30	TRBJ2-1	TGTGCCTGGCACAGGTCCTACAATGAGCAGTTCTTC	CAWHRSYNEQFF
14	.	TRBV7-9	TRBJ1-2	TGTGCCAGCAGCTTAGTTCAGGCTAACTATGGCTACACCTTC	CASSLVQANYGYTF